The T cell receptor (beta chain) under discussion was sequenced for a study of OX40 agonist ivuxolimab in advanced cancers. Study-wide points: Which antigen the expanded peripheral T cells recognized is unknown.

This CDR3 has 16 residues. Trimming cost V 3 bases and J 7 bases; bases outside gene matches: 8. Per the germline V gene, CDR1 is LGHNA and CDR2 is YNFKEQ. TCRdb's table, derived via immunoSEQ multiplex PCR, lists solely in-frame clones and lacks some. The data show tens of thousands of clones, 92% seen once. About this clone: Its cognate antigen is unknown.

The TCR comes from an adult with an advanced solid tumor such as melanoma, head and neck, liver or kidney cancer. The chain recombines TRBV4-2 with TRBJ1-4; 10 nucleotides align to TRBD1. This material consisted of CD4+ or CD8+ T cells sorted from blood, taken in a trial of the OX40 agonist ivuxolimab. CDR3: CASSQDQGTGVEKLFF. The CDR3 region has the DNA TGTGCCAGCAGCCAGGATCAAGGGACAGGGGTTGAAAAACTGTTTTTT.